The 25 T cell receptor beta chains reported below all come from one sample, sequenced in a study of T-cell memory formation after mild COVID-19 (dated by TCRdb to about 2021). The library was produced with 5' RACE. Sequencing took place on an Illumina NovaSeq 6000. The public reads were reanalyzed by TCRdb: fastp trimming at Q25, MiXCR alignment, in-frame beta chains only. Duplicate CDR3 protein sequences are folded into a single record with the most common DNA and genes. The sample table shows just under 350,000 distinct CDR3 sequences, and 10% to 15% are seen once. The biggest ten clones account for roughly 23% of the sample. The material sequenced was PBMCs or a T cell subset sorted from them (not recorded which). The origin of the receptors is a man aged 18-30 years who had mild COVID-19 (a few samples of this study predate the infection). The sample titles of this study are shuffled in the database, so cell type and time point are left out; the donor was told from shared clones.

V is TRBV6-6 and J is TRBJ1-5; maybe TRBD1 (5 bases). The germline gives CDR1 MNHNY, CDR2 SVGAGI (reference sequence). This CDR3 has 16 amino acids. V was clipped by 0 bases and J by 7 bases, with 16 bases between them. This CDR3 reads CASSYSVEPTGQPQHF. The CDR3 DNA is TGTGCCAGCAGTTACTCTGTGGAACCCACAGGACAGCCCCAGCATTTT.

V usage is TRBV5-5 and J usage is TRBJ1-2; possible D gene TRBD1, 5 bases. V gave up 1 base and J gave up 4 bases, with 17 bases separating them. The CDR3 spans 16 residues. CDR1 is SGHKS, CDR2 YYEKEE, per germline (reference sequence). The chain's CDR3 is CASSLREEGDPYGYTF. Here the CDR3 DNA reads TGTGCCAGCAGCTTGAGAGAGGAAGGGGATCCCTATGGCTACACCTTC.

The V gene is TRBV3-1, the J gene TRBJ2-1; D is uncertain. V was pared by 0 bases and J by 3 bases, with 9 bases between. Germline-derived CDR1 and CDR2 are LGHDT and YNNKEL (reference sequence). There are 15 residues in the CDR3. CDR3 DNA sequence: TGTGCCAGCAGCCAAGATTTGCAGATCTACAATGAGCAGTTCTTC. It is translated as CASSQDLQIYNEQFF.

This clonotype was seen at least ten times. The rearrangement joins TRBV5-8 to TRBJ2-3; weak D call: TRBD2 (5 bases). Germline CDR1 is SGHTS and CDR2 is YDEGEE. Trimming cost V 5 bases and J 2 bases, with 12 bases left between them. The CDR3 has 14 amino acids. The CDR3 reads CASSSGVYTDTQYF. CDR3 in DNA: TGTGCCAGCAGTTCCGGGGTCTACACAGATACGCAGTATTTT.

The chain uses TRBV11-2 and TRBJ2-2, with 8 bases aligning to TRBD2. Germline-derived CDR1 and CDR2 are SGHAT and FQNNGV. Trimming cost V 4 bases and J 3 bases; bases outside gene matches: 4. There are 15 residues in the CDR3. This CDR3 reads CASSSISGDTGELFF. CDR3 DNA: TGTGCCAGCAGCTCCATTAGCGGGGACACCGGGGAGCTGTTTTTT.

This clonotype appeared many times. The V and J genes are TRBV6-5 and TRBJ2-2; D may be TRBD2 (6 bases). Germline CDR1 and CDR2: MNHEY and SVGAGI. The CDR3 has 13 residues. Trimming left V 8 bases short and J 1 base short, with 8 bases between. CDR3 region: CASVEGNTGELFF. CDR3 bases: TGTGCCAGCGTGGAGGGGAACACCGGGGAGCTGTTTTTT.

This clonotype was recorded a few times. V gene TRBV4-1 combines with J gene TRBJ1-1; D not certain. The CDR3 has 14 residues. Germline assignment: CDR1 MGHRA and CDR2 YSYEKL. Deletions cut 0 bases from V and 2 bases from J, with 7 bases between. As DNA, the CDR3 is TGCGCCAGCAGCCAAGATGCCTTCAACACTGAAGCTTTCTTT. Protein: CASSQDAFNTEAFF.

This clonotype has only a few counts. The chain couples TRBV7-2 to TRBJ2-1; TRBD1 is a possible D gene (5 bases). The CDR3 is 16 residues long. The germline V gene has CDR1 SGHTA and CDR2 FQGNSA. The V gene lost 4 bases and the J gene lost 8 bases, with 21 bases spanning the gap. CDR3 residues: CASSSTQGGPRDEQFF. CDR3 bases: TGTGCCAGCAGCTCCACCCAGGGCGGCCCCAGGGATGAGCAGTTCTTC.

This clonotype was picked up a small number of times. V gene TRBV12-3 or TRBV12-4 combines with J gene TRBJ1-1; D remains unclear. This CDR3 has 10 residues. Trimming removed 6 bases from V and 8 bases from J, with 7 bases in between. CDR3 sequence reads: CASREAEAFF. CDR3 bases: TGTGCCAGCAGGGAAGCCGAAGCTTTCTTT.

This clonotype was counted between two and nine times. In nucleotides, the CDR3 is TGTGCCAGCAGCTCGCGACAGGCGTATGGCTACACCTTC. Translated, it gives CASSSRQAYGYTF. The rearrangement uses TRBV12-3 or TRBV12-4 and TRBJ1-2; D is possibly TRBD1 (6 bases). V was cut by 6 bases and J by 5 bases, with 13 bases left in between. CDR3 length: 13 amino acids.

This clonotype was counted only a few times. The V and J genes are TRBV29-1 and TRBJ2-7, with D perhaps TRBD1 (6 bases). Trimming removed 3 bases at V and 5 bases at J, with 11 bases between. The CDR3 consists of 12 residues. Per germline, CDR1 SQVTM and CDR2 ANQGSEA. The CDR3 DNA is TGCAGCGTTGACCAGGGGAACGACGAGCAGTACTTC. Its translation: CSVDQGNDEQYF.

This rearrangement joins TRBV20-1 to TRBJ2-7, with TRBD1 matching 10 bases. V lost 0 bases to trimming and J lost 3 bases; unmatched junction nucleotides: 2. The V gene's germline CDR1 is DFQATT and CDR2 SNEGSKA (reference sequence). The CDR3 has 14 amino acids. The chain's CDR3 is CSARDRTGGYEQYF. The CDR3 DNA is TGCAGTGCTAGAGACCGGACAGGGGGCTACGAGCAGTACTTC.

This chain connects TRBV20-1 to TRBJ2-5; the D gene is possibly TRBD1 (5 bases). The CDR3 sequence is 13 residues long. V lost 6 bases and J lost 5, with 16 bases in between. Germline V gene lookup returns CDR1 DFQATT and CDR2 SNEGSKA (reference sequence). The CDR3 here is CSAGAWGQETQYF. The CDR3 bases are TGCAGTGCCGGAGCCTGGGGCCAGGAGACCCAGTACTTC.

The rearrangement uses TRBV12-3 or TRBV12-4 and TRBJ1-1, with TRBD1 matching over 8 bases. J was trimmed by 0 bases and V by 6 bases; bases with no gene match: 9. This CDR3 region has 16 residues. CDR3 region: CASRRGQGGMNTEAFF. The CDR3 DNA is TGTGCCAGCAGACGAGGACAGGGAGGCATGAACACTGAAGCTTTCTTT.

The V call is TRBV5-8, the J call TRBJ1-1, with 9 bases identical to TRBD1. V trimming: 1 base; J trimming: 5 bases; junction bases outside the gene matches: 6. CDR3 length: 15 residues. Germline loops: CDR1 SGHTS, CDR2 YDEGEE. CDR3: CASSLYTGGWTEAFF. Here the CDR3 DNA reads TGTGCCAGCAGCTTGTATACAGGGGGCTGGACTGAAGCTTTCTTT. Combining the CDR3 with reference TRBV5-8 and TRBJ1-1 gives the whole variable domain EAGVTQSPTHLIKTRGQQATLRCSPISGHTSVYWYQQALGLGLQFLLWYDEGEERNRGNFPPRFSGRQFPNYSSELNVNALELEDSALYLCASSLYTGGWTEAFFGQGTRLTVV.

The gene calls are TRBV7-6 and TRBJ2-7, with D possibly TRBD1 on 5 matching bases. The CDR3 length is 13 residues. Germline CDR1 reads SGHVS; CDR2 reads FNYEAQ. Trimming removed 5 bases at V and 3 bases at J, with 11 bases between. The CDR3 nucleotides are TGTGCCAGCAGCCCACAGGAGAGCTACGAGCAGTACGTC. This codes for CASSPQESYEQYV.

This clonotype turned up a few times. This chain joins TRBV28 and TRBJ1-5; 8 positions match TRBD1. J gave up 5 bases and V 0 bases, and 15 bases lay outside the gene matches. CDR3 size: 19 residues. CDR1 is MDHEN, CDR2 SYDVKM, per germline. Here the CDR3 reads CASSLWPGRGQGADQPQHF. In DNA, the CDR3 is TGTGCCAGCAGTTTATGGCCCGGTCGAGGACAGGGTGCGGATCAGCCCCAGCATTTT. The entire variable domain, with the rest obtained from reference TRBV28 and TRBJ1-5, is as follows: DVKVTQSSRYLVKRTGEKVFLECVQDMDHENMFWYRQDPGLGLRLIYFSYDVKMKEKGDIPEGYSVSREKKERFSLILESASTNQTSMYLCASSLWPGRGQGADQPQHFGDGTRLSIL.

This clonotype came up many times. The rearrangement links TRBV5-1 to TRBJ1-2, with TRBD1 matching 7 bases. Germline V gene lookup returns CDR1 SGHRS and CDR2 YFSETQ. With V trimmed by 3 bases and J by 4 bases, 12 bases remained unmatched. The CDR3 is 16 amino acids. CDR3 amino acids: CASSSETGFLGYGYTF. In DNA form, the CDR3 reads TGCGCCAGCAGCTCAGAGACAGGGTTTCTTGGCTATGGCTACACCTTC.

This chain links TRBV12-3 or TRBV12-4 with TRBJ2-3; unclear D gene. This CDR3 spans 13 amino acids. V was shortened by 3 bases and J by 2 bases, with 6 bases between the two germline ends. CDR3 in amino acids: CASSFEFTDTQYF. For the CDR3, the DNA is TGTGCCAGCAGTTTCGAGTTCACAGATACGCAGTATTTT.

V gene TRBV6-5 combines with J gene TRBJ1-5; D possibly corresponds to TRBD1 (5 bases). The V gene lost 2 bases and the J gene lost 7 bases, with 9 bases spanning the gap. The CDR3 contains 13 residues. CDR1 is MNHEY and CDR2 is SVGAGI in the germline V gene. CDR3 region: CASSYLGRQPQHF. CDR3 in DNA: TGTGCCAGCAGTTACCTGGGACGACAGCCCCAGCATTTT.

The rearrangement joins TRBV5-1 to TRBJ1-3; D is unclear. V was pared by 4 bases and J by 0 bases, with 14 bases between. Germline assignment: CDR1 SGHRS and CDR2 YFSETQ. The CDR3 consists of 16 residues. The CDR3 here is CASSTSRISSGNTIYF. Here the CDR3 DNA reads TGCGCCAGCAGCACGAGCAGGATTTCCTCTGGAAACACCATATATTTT.

DNA for the CDR3: TGTGCCAGCAGCATACAGGCGTCCCAGGGGGAAAAACTGTTTTTT. Protein: CASSIQASQGEKLFF. The gene calls are TRBV12-3 or TRBV12-4 and TRBJ1-4; tentative D call: TRBD1 (6 bases). The V end was cut by 6 bases, the J end by 8 bases, with 19 bases between. The CDR3 runs to 15 residues.

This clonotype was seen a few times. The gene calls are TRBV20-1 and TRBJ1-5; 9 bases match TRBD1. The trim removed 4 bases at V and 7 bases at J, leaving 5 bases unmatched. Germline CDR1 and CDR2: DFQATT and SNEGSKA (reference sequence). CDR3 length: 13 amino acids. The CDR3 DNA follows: TGCAGTGCTATCCGGGACAGGGAACAGCCCCAGCATTTT. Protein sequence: CSAIRDREQPQHF.

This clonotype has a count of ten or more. In DNA form, the CDR3 reads TGTGCCAGCAGTTCTCCAGCCCTCAATCAGCCCCAGCATTTT. This translates into CASSSPALNQPQHF. The chain recombines TRBV6-2 or TRBV6-3 with TRBJ1-5, with D unresolved. The CDR3 totals 14 residues. From germline, CDR1 is MNHEY and CDR2 SVGEGT. Trimming took off 4 bases at V and 3 bases at J, with 10 bases between the two ends.

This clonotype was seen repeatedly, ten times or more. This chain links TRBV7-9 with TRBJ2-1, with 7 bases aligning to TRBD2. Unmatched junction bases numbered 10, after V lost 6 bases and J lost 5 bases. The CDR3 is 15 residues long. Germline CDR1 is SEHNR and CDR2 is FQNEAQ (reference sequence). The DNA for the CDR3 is TGTGCCAGCAGGCTCGTCCGCGGGGGAAACAATGAGCAGTTCTTC. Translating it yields CASRLVRGGNNEQFF.